Sequencing of this T cell receptor beta chain was carried out in a study of T cells in Graves' hyperthyroidism and ophthalmopathy. Study findings and constraints: Blood also held most thyroid clonotypes expanded beyond 0.001.

Graves' hyperthyroidism qualified as stable when ophthalmopathy did not progress within 18 months. Each diagnosis was grounded in clinical symptoms, serum thyroxine and TRAb, thyroid ultrasound, and orbital computed tomography. Researchers took RNA transcripts and amplified the TCR beta CDR3 regions from them. First-round RT-PCR of the TCR CDR3 relied on the HTBI primer set. TCRdb ran MiXCR on the multiplex PCR reads and lists one entry per CDR3 protein. The sample yields hundreds of thousands of distinct CDR3 sequences, about 45% seen once. This clonotype occurred a few times. Its antigen is as yet unknown. CDR1 is KGHDR, CDR2 SFDVKD, per germline. The CDR3 is 15 residues long. V lost 0 bases and J 4 bases, leaving 11 bases between the germline ends.

Sequenced sample: peripheral blood or thyroid tissue (not recorded which). The gene calls are TRBV24-1 and TRBJ2-5; a possible D gene is TRBD2 (6 bases). This clonotype originated in a woman aged 18-35 years with Graves' hyperthyroidism. CDR3 sequence (DNA): TGTGCCACCAGTGATTTGTCAGGGAGGTCAGAGACCCAGTACTTC. Translating gives CATSDLSGRSETQYF.